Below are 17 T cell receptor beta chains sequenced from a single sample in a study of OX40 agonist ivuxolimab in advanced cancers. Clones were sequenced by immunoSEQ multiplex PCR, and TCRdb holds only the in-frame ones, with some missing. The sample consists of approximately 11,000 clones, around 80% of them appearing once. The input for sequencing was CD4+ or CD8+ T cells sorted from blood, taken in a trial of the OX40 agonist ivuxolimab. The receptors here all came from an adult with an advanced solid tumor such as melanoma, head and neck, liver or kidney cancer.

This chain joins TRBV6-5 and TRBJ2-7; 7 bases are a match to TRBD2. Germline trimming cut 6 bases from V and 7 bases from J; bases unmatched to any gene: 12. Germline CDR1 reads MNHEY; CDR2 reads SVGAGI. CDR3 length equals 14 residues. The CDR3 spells CASRSGLPPEEQYF. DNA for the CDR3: TGTGCCAGCAGGTCGGGACTACCGCCGGAGGAGCAGTACTTC.

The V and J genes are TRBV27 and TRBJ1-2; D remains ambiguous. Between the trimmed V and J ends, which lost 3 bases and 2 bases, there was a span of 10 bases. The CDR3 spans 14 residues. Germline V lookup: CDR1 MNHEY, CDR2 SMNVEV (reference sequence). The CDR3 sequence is CASSFAGKNYGYTF. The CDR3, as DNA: TGTGCCAGCAGTTTCGCCGGGAAAAACTATGGCTACACCTTC.

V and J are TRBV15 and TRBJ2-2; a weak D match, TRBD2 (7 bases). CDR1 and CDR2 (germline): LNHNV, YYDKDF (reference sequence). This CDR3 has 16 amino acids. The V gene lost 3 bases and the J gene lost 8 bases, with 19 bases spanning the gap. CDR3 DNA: TGTGCCACCAGCAGTGTATCCCGGGGGGCTGGAGGGGAGCTGTTTTTT. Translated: CATSSVSRGAGGELFF.

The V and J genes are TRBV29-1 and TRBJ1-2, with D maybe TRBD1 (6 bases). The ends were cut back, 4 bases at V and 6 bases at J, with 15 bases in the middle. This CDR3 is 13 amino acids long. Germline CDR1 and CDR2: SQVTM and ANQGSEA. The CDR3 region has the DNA TGCAGCGTTGCGGGCGGGGGCGCAAATGGCTACACCTTC. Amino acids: CSVAGGGANGYTF.

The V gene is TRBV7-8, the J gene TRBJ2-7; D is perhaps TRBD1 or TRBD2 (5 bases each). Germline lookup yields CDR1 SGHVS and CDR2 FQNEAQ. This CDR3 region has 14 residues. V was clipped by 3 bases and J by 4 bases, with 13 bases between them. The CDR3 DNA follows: TGTGCCAGCAGCTTTGAGGGGCCGACTTACGAGCAGTACTTC. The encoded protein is CASSFEGPTYEQYF.

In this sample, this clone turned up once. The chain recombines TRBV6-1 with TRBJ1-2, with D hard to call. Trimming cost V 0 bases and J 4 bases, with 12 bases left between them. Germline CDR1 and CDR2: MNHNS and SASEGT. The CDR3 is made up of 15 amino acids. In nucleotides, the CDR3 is TGTGCCAGCAGTGAAGCAAACGGACGCCCCTATGGCTACACCTTC. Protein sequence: CASSEANGRPYGYTF.

The CDR3 DNA follows: TGTGCCAGCAGTACCCGACCTAGCGGGGTCTACAATGAGCAGTTCTTC. Amino acids: CASSTRPSGVYNEQFF. The gene calls are TRBV27 and TRBJ2-1, with 9 positions matching TRBD2. J gave up 3 bases and V 5 bases, and 8 bases lay outside the gene matches. The length of the CDR3 is 16 residues. Germline CDR1 MNHEY, CDR2 SMNVEV (reference sequence).

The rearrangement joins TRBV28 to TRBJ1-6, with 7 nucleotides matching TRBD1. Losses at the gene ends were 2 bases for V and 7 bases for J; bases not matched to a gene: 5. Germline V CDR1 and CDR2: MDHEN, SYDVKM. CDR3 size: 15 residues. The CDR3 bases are TGTGCCAGCAGTTTACCTACAGGGGCAAATTCACCCCTCCACTTT. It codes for CASSLPTGANSPLHF.

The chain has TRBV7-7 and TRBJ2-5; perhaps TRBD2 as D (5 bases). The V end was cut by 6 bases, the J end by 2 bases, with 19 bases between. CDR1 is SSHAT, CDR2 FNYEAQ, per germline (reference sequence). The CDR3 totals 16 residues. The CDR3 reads CASSLEVGAGQETQYF. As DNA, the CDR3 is TGTGCCAGCAGTCTAGAGGTGGGAGCAGGTCAAGAGACCCAGTACTTC.

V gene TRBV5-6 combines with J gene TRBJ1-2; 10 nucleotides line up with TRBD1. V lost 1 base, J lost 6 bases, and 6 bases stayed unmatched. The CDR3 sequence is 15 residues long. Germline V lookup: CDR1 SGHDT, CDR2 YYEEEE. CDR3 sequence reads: CASSLPSGQGDGYTF. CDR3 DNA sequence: TGTGCCAGCAGCTTGCCCTCCGGACAGGGGGATGGCTACACCTTC.

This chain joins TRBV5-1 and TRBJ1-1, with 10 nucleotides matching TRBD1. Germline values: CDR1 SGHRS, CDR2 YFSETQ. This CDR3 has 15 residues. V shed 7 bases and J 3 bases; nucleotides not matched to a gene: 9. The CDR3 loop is CASRGTGDWYTEAFF. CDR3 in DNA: TGCGCCAGCCGAGGGACAGGGGATTGGTACACTGAAGCTTTCTTT.

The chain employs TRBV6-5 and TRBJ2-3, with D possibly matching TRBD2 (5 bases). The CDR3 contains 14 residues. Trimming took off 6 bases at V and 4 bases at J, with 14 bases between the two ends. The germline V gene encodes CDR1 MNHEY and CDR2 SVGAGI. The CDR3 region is CASRPGLPPDTQYF. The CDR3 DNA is TGTGCCAGCAGACCCGGACTCCCCCCAGATACGCAGTATTTT.

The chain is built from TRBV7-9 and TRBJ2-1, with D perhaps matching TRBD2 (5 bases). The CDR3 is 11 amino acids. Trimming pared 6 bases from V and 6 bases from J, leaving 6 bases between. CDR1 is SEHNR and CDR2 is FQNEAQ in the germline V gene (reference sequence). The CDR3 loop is CASRGSNEQFF. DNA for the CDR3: TGTGCCAGCAGGGGGAGCAATGAGCAGTTCTTC.

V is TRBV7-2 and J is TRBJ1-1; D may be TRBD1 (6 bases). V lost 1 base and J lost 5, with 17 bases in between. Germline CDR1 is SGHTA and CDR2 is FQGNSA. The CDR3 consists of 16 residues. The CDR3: CASSLGLQGGGTEAFF. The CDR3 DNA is TGTGCCAGCAGCTTAGGTTTACAGGGAGGGGGAACTGAAGCTTTCTTT.

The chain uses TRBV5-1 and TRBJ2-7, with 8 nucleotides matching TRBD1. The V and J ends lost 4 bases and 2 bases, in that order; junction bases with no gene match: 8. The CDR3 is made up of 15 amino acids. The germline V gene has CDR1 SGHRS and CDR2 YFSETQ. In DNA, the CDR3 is TGCGCCAGCAGCCCTGGACAGGGACGGACCTACGAGCAGTACTTC. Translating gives CASSPGQGRTYEQYF.

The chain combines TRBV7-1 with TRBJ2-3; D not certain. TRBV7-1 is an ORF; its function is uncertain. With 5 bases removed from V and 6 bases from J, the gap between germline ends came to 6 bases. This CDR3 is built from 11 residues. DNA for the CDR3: TGTGCCAGCAGCCGCTGGGATACGCAGTATTTT. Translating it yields CASSRWDTQYF.

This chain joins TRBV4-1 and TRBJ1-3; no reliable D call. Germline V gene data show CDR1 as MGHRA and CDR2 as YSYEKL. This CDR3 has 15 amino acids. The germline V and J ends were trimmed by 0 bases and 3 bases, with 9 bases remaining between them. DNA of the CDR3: TGCGCCAGCAGCCAAGACAGAAAGAGTGGAAACACCATATATTTT. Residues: CASSQDRKSGNTIYF.